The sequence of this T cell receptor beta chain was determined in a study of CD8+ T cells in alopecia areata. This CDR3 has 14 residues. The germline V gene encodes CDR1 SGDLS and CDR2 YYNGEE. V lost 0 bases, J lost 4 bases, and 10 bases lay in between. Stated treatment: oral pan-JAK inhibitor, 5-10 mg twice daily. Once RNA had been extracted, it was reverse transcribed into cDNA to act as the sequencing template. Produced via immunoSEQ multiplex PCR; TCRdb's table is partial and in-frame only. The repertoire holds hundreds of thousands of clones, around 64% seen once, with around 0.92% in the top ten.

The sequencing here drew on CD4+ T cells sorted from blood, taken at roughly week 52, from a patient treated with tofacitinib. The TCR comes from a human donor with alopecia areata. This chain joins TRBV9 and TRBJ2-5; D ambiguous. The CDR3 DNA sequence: TGTGCCAGCAGCGTAGACTCCGGTGGAGAGACCCAGTACTTC. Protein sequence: CASSVDSGGETQYF.